These 5 T cell receptor beta chains came from one sample sequenced in a study of low-dose radiotherapy and immunotherapy resistance in tumors. Time point meaning: after trial treatment. Stated treatment: LDRT plus nivolumab, ipilimumab, low-dose cyclophosphamide and aspirin (RACIN trial). Alpha- and beta-chain coverage of first-strand cDNA came from TRAV- and TRBV-specific primers. It was with a constant-region primer and a V-primer adapter that TCRs were amplified over about 19 PCR cycles. TCRdb analysed the reads with MiXCR anew, one entry per CDR3 protein. The table records tens of thousands of distinct CDR3 sequences, 20% of them present only once. The specimen comprised PBMCs, sampled after low-dose radiotherapy plus immunotherapy. The source is a female donor with ovarian cancer.

Details on this clonotype: This likely reflects a read error, since a far larger clone is one base away. The chain combines TRBV29-1 with TRBJ2-7, with 7 bases lining up with TRBD1. CDR3 length: 12 residues. The V gene's germline CDR1 is SQVTM and CDR2 ANQGSEA. V gave up 6 bases and J gave up 7 bases; unmatched junction bases: 9. This CDR3 reads CSVATGVAEQYF. The CDR3 nucleotides are TGCAGCGTGGCCACAGGGGTTGCTGAGCAGTACTTC.

This clonotype has ten or more counts. The chain recombines TRBV5-1 with TRBJ1-2; 10 bases agree with TRBD1. With 3 bases clipped from V and 3 bases from J, the junction kept 5 bases outside the gene matches. The CDR3 has 15 residues. CDR1 SGHRS and CDR2 YFSETQ come from the germline V gene. CDR3 coding DNA: TGCGCCAGCAGCTCGTCGGACAGGGGGTACTATGGCTACACCTTC. Residues: CASSSSDRGYYGYTF.

In this sample, this clonotype turned up many times. The V gene is TRBV7-2, the J gene TRBJ1-6; 8 positions match TRBD1. The V gene's germline CDR1 is SGHTA and CDR2 FQGNSA. The CDR3 is made up of 17 amino acids. V dropped 3 bases and J dropped 9; count of bases not matched to a gene: 13. CDR3 in DNA: TGTGCCAGCAGCTTTGGGGACAGGCGGGCCAGGGGTTCACCCCTCCACTTT. Its protein is CASSFGDRRARGSPLHF.

This clonotype was detected many times. V and J are TRBV2 and TRBJ1-5, with D possibly TRBD1 on 5 matching bases. Trimming left V 8 bases short and J 5 bases short, with 19 bases between. This CDR3 comprises 15 residues. CDR1 and CDR2 from the germline V gene are SNHLY and FYNNEI. This CDR3 is CASGKEGKGHQPQHF. The CDR3 DNA is TGTGCCAGCGGGAAAGAGGGGAAGGGCCATCAGCCCCAGCATTTT.

This clonotype showed up many times. The genes are TRBV4-1 and TRBJ2-7, with 9 bases identical to TRBD1. After removal of 1 base from V and 2 bases from J, the junction contained 6 bases not matched to a gene. Germline V gene lookup returns CDR1 MGHRA and CDR2 YSYEKL. This CDR3 has 16 amino acids. CDR3 sequence: CASSQGPGQGTYEQYF. The CDR3 nucleotides read TGCGCCAGCAGCCAAGGTCCCGGACAGGGGACCTACGAGCAGTACTTC.